This T cell receptor (beta chain) was identified during a study of vaccination effects on CD4 cells after COVID-19. Study-wide results and limits: Missing from the study were early post-infection timepoints, and its convalescent patients were few. Clones that were induced by infection or by vaccine showed marked contraction late after vaccination.

As concerns this clone: Its antigen remains unidentified.

Repertoires were generated with immunoSEQ multiplex PCR, while TCRdb's copy carries only in-frame clones and drops some. The repertoire holds approximately 30,000 clones, with around 78% as singletons. The germline V gene has CDR1 SQVTM and CDR2 ANQGSEA. This CDR3 has 11 amino acids. V was trimmed by 6 bases and J by 4 bases, leaving 9 bases between them. Pools of viral peptides were used by the ViraFEST assay to expand antigen-specific CD4+ T cells ahead of sequencing. CD4+ T cells were isolated after less than 13 days of culture. Nucleocapsid antibody tests were negative, and the vaccine recipients had no prior SARS-CoV-2 infection.

The sample here was CD4+ T cells from PBMCs cultured with HCoV-OC43 spike peptides, taken before COVID-19 vaccination. Subset: HCoV-OC43 spike overlapping peptide pool stimulation. The chain joins TRBV29-1 to TRBJ1-1; D may be TRBD1 (5 bases). The receptor was isolated from a human donor who received a COVID-19 vaccine. CDR3 loop: CSVRGTTEAFF. The CDR3 nucleotides are TGCAGCGTCCGGGGGACCACTGAAGCTTTCTTT.